This entry is about one T cell receptor (beta chain). Its antigen is unidentified. Trimming took 0 bases from V and 3 from J; bases not matched to a gene: 2. This CDR3 spans 14 amino acids. Germline V gene data show CDR1 as ENHRY and CDR2 as SYGVKD. This specimen belongs to a study of T cell responses to AZD1222 COVID-19 vaccine. The method was immunoSEQ multiplex PCR; TCRdb's version includes in-frame clones alone and lacks a portion of them. The sample holds 190,000 or so clones, roughly 91% seen once. Whole-study findings and limits: A mostly white British donor set with more females was recruited, and clonal diversity was possibly underestimated. All repertoire sampling was performed exclusively after the peak T cell response. Targets within unmutated variant regions were reportedly found for nearly half of spike-specific TCRs.

The sequence was collected from an adult who received the AZD1222 COVID-19 vaccine. This material consisted of peripheral blood, taken 28 days after the second AZD1222 dose. This chain connects TRBV10-3 to TRBJ2-7; 7 bases are a match to TRBD1. Written as DNA, the CDR3 is TGTGCCATCAGTGAGTCGACAGGGATCTACGAGCAGTACTTC. Its protein is CAISESTGIYEQYF.